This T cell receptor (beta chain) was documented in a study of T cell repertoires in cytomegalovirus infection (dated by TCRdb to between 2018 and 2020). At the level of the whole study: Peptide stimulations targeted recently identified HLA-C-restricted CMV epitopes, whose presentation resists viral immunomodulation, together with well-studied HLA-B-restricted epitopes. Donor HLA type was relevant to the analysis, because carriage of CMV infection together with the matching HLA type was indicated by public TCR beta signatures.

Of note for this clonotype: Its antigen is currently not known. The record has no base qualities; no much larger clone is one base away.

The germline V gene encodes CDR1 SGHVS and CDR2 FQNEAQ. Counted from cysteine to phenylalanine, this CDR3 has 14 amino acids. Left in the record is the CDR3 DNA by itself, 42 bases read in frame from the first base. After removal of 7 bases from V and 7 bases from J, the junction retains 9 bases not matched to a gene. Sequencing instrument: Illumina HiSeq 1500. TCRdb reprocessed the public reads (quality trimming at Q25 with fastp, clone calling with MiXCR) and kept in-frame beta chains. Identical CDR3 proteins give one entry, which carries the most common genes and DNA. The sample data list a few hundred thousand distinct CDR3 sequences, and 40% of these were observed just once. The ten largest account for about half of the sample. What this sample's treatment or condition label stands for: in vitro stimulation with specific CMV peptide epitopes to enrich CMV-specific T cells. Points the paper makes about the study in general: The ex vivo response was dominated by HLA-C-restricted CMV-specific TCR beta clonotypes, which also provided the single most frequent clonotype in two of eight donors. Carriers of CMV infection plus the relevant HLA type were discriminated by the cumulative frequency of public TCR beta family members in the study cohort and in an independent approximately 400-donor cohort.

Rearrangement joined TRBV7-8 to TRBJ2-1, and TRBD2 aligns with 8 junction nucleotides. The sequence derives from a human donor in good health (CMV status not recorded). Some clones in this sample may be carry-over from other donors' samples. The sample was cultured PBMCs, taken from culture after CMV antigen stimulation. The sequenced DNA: TGTGCCAGCATCGAGCGGGAGTATGCGAATGAGCAGTTCTTC. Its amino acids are CASIEREYANEQFF. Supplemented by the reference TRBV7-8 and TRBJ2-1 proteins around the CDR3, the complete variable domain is GAGVSQSPRYKVAKRGQDVALRCDPISGHVSLFWYQQALGQGPEFLTYFQNEAQLDKSGLPSDRFFAERPEGSVSTLKIQRTQQEDSAVYLCASIEREYANEQFFGPGTRLTVL.